This passage covers 26 T cell receptor beta chains from one sample sequenced in a study of T cell changes during pregnancy in multiple sclerosis. The assay was immunoSEQ multiplex PCR, and TCRdb's table has in-frame clones only and misses some. Counted here are approximately 40,000 clones, 92% occurring once; the ten biggest clones make up around 6%. Specimen: CD8+ T cells from peripheral blood mononuclear cells, collected in the third trimester of pregnancy. The receptors here all came from a female donor with multiple sclerosis, enrolled in a pregnancy study.

The V gene is TRBV29-1, the J gene TRBJ2-1; 11 bases align to TRBD1. The V gene's germline CDR1 is SQVTM and CDR2 ANQGSEA. The CDR3 covers 14 residues. Trimming cost V 6 bases and J 4 bases; bases outside gene matches: 5. The CDR3 is CSVGGTGGYNEQFF. Written as DNA, the CDR3 is TGCAGCGTGGGAGGGACAGGGGGGTACAATGAGCAGTTCTTC.

The rearrangement links TRBV7-9 to TRBJ2-7; 9 bases are a match to TRBD1. The CDR3 has 17 residues. CDR1 SEHNR and CDR2 FQNEAQ come from the germline V gene (reference sequence). V shed 2 bases and J 5 bases; nucleotides not matched to a gene: 13. The CDR3 region has the DNA TGTGCCAGCAGCTTACCTCATGGGACAGGGCGATTGGACGAGCAGTACTTC. It translates to CASSLPHGTGRLDEQYF.

J is TRBJ2-6 and V is TRBV5-8; weak D call: TRBD1 (5 bases). Trimming took 2 bases from V and 3 from J, leaving 12 bases between them. CDR3 length: 16 amino acids. CDR1 is SGHTS and CDR2 is YDEGEE in the germline V gene. The CDR3 nucleotides are TGTGCCAGCAGCTTCGCAGGGATCGGTGGGGCCAACGTCCTGACTTTC. It encodes CASSFAGIGGANVLTF.

V usage is TRBV5-1 and J usage is TRBJ1-2; tentative D call: TRBD1 (6 bases). V dropped 5 bases and J dropped 5 bases, with 19 bases sitting between them. Germline V CDR1 and CDR2: SGHRS, YFSETQ. CDR3 length: 15 residues. CDR3 sequence (DNA): TGCGCCAGCAGTAACATACAGGGTACTCCATATGGCTACACCTTC. This codes for CASSNIQGTPYGYTF.

This clone has a single count. The gene calls are TRBV6-5 and TRBJ2-7; tentatively, D is TRBD1 (5 bases). With 2 bases removed from V and 2 bases from J, the gap between germline ends came to 7 bases. Per the germline V gene, CDR1 is MNHEY and CDR2 is SVGAGI. The CDR3 extends over 13 amino acids. As DNA, the CDR3 is TGTGCCAGCAGTTACGACAGCACCTACGAGCAGTACTTC. Translated: CASSYDSTYEQYF.

V is TRBV13 and J is TRBJ1-2, with 8 positions matching TRBD1. V was clipped by 4 bases and J by 3 bases; unmatched bases: 10. This CDR3 has 16 residues. Germline V lookup: CDR1 PRHDT, CDR2 FYEKMQ (reference sequence). CDR3 coding DNA: TGTGCCAGCAGCTCGTTCCGGACAGGGTTACACTATGGCTACACCTTC. This encodes CASSSFRTGLHYGYTF.

This clone is a singleton in its sample. The V and J genes are TRBV7-9 and TRBJ2-1, with TRBD2 matching 8 bases. The germline CDR1 and CDR2 sequences are SEHNR and FQNEAQ (reference sequence). The CDR3 is made up of 14 amino acids. The J segment lost 9 bases and the V segment lost 2 bases, leaving 6 bases of the junction unmatched. CDR3 sequence reads: CASSLNTGGAEQFF. CDR3 in DNA: TGTGCCAGCAGCTTAAATACGGGAGGGGCTGAGCAGTTCTTC.

The rearrangement links TRBV4-3 to TRBJ2-1, with TRBD2 identical over 14 bases. This CDR3 is built from 18 residues. Per the germline V gene, CDR1 is LGHNA and CDR2 is YSLEER. With 0 bases clipped from V and 8 bases from J, the junction kept 9 bases outside the gene matches. CDR3 protein: CASSQDQARLAGGHEQFF. The CDR3 DNA follows: TGCGCCAGCAGCCAAGATCAAGCGAGACTAGCGGGAGGGCATGAGCAGTTCTTC.

This clone occurred once. V and J are TRBV5-1 and TRBJ2-1, with 8 bases identical to TRBD2. The junction had 5 bases not matched to a gene; V was cut back by 2 bases and J by 7 bases. This CDR3 is built from 14 residues. The germline CDR1 and CDR2 sequences are SGHRS and YFSETQ. The CDR3 DNA follows: TGCGCCAGCAGCTTTAGCGGGGCCTGGAATGAGCAGTTCTTC. This codes for CASSFSGAWNEQFF.

This chain's CDR3 is CASSLRGGTSGRGVLDEQFF. DNA for the CDR3: TGTGCCAGCAGCTTAAGGGGGGGGACTAGCGGGAGGGGAGTATTGGATGAGCAGTTCTTC. The chain combines TRBV7-3 with TRBJ2-1; 16 bases align to TRBD2. CDR3 length equals 20 residues. Trimming took 1 base from V and 8 from J; bases not matched to a gene: 14. Germline V CDR1 and CDR2: SGHTA, FQGTGA.

This clone was seen just once. CDR3 nucleotide sequence: TGTGCCAGCACTCGGGTAGGGGACACTGAAGCTTTCTTT. This gives the protein CASTRVGDTEAFF. The chain is built from TRBV5-4 and TRBJ1-1, with a weak D call TRBD1 (5 bases). The CDR3 contains 13 residues. The germline CDR1 and CDR2 sequences are SGHNT and YYREEE (reference sequence). Trimming took off 6 bases at V and 3 bases at J, with 12 bases between the two ends.

Concerning this clone itself: At one of its ends the junction is not consistent with the germline gene, which may arise from a read error. This sequence joins TRBV27 and TRBJ1-5; no clear D. Germline V gene sequence: CDR1 MNHEY, CDR2 SMNVEV (reference sequence). The CDR3 extends over 14 amino acids. Written as DNA, the CDR3 is TGTGCCAGCAGTCTATCTAGAGGGAATCAGCCCCAGCATTTT. This translates into CASSLSRGNQPQHF.

This clone was detected only once. V is TRBV22-1 and J is TRBJ2-5; TRBD2 is the table's D call and was not checked against the DNA. TRBV22-1 is deemed a pseudogene. The CDR3 length is 15 residues. The CDR3 spells CPGSDPDGRWETQYF. The CDR3 DNA reads TGTCCTGGGAGCGATCCCGACGGGAGGTGGGAGACCCAGTACTTC.

The V and J genes are TRBV2 and TRBJ2-2, with D possibly TRBD1 on 6 matching bases. Looked up from germline, CDR1 is SNHLY and CDR2 is FYNNEI. This CDR3 has 16 residues. The ends were cut back, 7 bases at V and 0 bases at J, with 15 bases in the middle. The CDR3 spells CASTLFGTTNTGELFF. DNA for the CDR3: TGTGCCAGCACTCTATTCGGGACAACGAACACCGGGGAGCTGTTTTTT.

The genes are TRBV7-2 and TRBJ2-4; D gene ambiguous. Between the trimmed V and J ends, which lost 5 bases and 5 bases, there was a span of 10 bases. This CDR3 has 13 amino acids. Germline CDR1 is SGHTA and CDR2 is FQGNSA. The CDR3 DNA reads TGTGCCAGCAGCACTCTGGTAGAAAACATTCAGTACTTC. Protein: CASSTLVENIQYF.

The gene calls are TRBV4-3 and TRBJ2-1, with 8 bases matching TRBD2. Germline CDR1 reads LGHNA; CDR2 reads YSLEER. The junction had 1 base not matched to a gene; V was cut back by 3 bases and J by 0 bases. The CDR3 sequence is 15 residues long. The CDR3 spells CASSHGTSSYNEQFF. The CDR3 bases are TGCGCCAGCAGCCACGGGACTAGCTCCTACAATGAGCAGTTCTTC.

The V gene is TRBV29-1, the J gene TRBJ2-5, with 7 positions matching TRBD2. Germline CDR1 reads SQVTM; CDR2 reads ANQGSEA. After removal of 4 bases from V and 11 bases from J, the junction contained 13 bases not matched to a gene. The CDR3 has 13 amino acids. The CDR3 spells CSVVGGTVEEQYF. The CDR3 region has the DNA TGCAGCGTTGTGGGAGGGACGGTCGAGGAGCAGTACTTC.

This CDR3 is CASSPTQVTGSYEQYF. In nucleotides, the CDR3 is TGTGCCAGCAGTCCAACTCAAGTGACAGGATCCTACGAGCAGTACTTC. V usage is TRBV27 and J usage is TRBJ2-7; weak D call: TRBD1 (6 bases). There are 16 residues in the CDR3. Germline V CDR1 and CDR2: MNHEY, SMNVEV (reference sequence). The V end lost 5 bases, the J end lost 1 base, and 18 bases lay between the germline ends.

The chain uses TRBV9 and TRBJ2-7, with TRBD2 identical over 9 bases. After removal of 0 bases from V and 3 bases from J, the junction contained 4 bases not matched to a gene. In germline, CDR1 is SGDLS, CDR2 YYNGEE. This CDR3 has 15 residues. In nucleotides, the CDR3 is TGTGCCAGCAGCGTAGGAGCTAGCGGGATCTACGAGCAGTACTTC. It specifies CASSVGASGIYEQYF.

This chain connects TRBV6-5 to TRBJ1-1; D unclear. CDR1 is MNHEY, CDR2 SVGAGI, per germline. The CDR3 runs 15 residues. V lost 7 bases and J lost 0, with 15 bases in between. CDR3 sequence reads: CASTSSGSMNTEAFF. CDR3 nucleotides: TGTGCCAGCACTTCCTCGGGCAGCATGAACACTGAAGCTTTCTTT.

This clone was recorded once. V usage is TRBV7-3 and J usage is TRBJ2-5, with D perhaps matching TRBD2 (5 bases). The V end lost 2 bases, the J end lost 2 bases, and 6 bases lay between the germline ends. This CDR3 comprises 13 residues. Germline V gene data show CDR1 as SGHTA and CDR2 as FQGTGA. Here the CDR3 reads CASSLGGQETQYF. Written as DNA, the CDR3 is TGTGCCAGCAGCTTAGGCGGGCAAGAGACCCAGTACTTC.

This chain links TRBV11-3 with TRBJ2-1; 9 positions match TRBD2. The CDR3 has 16 amino acids. The V gene's germline CDR1 is SGHNT and CDR2 YENEEA. Trimming at V came to 5 bases and at J to 5 bases, leaving 10 bases not matched to a gene. The CDR3 sequence is CASSGGSGLANNEQFF. CDR3 in DNA: TGTGCCAGCAGCGGGGGGTCGGGACTAGCAAACAATGAGCAGTTCTTC.

The gene calls are TRBV4-2 and TRBJ2-7; 9 positions match TRBD2. There are 15 residues in the CDR3. Germline-derived CDR1 and CDR2 are LGHNA and YNFKEQ. Trimming took 2 bases from V and 2 from J; bases not matched to a gene: 4. The CDR3 region has the DNA TGTGCCAGCAGCCAATCTAGCGGGGATCCCTACGAGCAGTACTTC. This sequence encodes CASSQSSGDPYEQYF.

This chain uses TRBV27 with TRBJ2-5; D gene unclear. The CDR3 is 14 residues long. V was trimmed by 6 bases and J by 2 bases, leaving 13 bases between them. Germline CDR1 reads MNHEY; CDR2 reads SMNVEV (reference sequence). The CDR3 bases are TGTGCCAGCAGGACATCTGGGCCACAAGAGACCCAGTACTTC. Translation gives CASRTSGPQETQYF.

This chain uses TRBV19 with TRBJ1-5; TRBD1 matches 10 bases. The V gene's germline CDR1 is LNHDA and CDR2 SQIVND (reference sequence). Unmatched junction bases numbered 1, after V lost 6 bases and J lost 2 bases. The CDR3 is 14 residues long. The CDR3 loop reads CASSGTGGNQPQHF. CDR3 in DNA: TGTGCCAGTAGCGGGACAGGGGGCAATCAGCCCCAGCATTTT.

The CDR3, as DNA: TGTGCCAGCAGTGAAGCAAGCGGGAGGGGCGATGAGCAGTTCTTC. Its protein product is CASSEASGRGDEQFF. This chain uses TRBV2 with TRBJ2-1; 10 nucleotides align to TRBD2. The V segment lost 0 bases and the J segment 8 bases; nucleotides outside the gene matches: 4. The CDR3 runs to 15 residues. Germline lookup yields CDR1 SNHLY and CDR2 FYNNEI. Variable domain in full (rest from reference TRBV2 and TRBJ2-1): EPEVTQTPSHQVTQMGQEVILRCVPISNHLYFYWYRQILGQKVEFLVSFYNNEISEKSEIFDDQFSVERPDGSNFTLKIRSTKLEDSAMYFCASSEASGRGDEQFFGPGTRLTVL.